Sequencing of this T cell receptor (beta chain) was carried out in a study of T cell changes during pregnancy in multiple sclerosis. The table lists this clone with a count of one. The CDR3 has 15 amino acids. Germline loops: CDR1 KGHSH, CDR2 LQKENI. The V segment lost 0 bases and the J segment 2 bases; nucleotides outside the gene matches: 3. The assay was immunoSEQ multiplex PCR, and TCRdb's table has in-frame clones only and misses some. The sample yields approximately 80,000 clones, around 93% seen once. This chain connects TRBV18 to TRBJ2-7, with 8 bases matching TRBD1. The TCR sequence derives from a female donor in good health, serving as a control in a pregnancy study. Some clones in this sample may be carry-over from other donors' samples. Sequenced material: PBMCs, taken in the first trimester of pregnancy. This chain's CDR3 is CASSPPTGAPYEQYF. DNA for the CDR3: TGTGCCAGCTCACCACCGACAGGGGCTCCCTACGAGCAGTACTTC.